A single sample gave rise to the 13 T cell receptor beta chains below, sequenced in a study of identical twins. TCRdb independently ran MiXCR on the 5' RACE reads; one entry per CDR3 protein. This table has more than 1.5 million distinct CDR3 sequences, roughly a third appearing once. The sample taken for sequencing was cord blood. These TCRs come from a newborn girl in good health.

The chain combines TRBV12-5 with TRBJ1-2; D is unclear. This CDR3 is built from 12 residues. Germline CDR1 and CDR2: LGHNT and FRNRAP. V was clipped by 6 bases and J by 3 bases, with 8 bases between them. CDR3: CASGLWDYGYTF. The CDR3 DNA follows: TGTGCTAGTGGCTTGTGGGACTATGGCTACACCTTC.

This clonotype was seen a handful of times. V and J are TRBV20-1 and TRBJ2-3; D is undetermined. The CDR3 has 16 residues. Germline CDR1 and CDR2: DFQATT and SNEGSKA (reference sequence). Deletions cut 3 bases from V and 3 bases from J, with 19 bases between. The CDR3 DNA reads TGCAGTGCTAGTCCCGCCCTCCAGGACCATACAGATACGCAGTATTTT. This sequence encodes CSASPALQDHTDTQYF.

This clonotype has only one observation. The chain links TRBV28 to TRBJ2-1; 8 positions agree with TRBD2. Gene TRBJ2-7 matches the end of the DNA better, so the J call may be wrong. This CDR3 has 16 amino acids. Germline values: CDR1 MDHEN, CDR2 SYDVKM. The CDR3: CASSPPGVAGNNEQYF. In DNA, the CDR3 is TGTGCCAGCAGTCCCCCGGGGGTAGCGGGAAACAATGAGCAGTACTTC.

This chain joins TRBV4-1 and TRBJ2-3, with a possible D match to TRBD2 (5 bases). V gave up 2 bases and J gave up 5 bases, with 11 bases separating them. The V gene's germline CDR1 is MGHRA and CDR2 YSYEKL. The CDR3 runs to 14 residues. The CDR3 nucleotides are TGCGCCAGCAGCCAACTACTAGTAGGAGATACGCAGTATTTT. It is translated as CASSQLLVGDTQYF.

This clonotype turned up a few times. The CDR3 region has the DNA TGTGCCAGCAGTCCTGTGGCAGGGGCGGCAGATACGCAGTATTTT. It specifies CASSPVAGAADTQYF. The rearrangement uses TRBV12-3 or TRBV12-4 and TRBJ2-3; D is perhaps TRBD1 (6 bases). The CDR3 runs to 15 residues. The V end was cut by 5 bases, the J end by 4 bases, with 16 bases between.

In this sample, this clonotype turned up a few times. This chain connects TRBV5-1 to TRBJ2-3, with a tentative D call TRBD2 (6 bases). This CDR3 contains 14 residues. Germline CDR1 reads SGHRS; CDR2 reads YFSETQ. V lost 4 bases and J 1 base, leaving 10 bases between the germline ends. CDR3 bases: TGCGCCAGCAGCCCGGAGCGGGGCACAGATACGCAGTATTTT. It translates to CASSPERGTDTQYF.

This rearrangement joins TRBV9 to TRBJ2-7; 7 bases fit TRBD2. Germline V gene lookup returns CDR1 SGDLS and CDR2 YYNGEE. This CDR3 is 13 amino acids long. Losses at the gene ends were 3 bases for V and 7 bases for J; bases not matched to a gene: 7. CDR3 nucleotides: TGTGCCAGCAGCGCGGGACTAAAAAATGAGCAGTACTTC. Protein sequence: CASSAGLKNEQYF. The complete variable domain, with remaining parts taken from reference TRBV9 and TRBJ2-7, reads DSGVTQTPKHLITATGQRVTLRCSPRSGDLSVYWYQQSLDQGLQFLIQYYNGEERAKGNILERFSAQQFPDLHSELNLSSLELGDSALYFCASSAGLKNEQYFGPGTRLTVT.

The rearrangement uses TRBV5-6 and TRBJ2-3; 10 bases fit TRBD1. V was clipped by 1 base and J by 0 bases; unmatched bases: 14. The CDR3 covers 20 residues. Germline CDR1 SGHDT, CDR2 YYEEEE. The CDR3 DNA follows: TGTGCCAGCAGCTTGTCCCCGGGACAGGGGCTAGTTAGCAGCACAGATACGCAGTATTTT. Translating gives CASSLSPGQGLVSSTDTQYF.

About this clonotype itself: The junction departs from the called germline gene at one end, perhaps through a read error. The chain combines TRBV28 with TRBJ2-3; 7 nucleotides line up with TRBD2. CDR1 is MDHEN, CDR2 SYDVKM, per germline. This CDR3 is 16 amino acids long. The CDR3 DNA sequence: TGTGCCAGCAGTTCCCCGGCCGGCGGGAGCACAGATATGCAGTATTTT. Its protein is CASSSPAGGSTDMQYF.

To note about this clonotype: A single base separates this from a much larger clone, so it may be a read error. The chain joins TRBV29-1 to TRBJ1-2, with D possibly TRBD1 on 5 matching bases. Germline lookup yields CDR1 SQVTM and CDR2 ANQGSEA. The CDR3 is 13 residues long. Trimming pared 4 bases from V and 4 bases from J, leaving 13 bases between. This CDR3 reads CSVGGRASYGYTF. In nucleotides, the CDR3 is TGCAGCGTTGGGGGCAGAGCTAGCTATGGCTACACCTTC. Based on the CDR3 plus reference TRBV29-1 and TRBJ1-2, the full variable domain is SAVISQKPSRDICQRGTSLTIQCQVDSQVTMMFWYRQQPGQSLTLIATANQGSEATYESGFVIDKFPISRPNLTFSTLTVSNMSPEDSSIYLCSVGGRASYGYTFGSGTRLTVV.

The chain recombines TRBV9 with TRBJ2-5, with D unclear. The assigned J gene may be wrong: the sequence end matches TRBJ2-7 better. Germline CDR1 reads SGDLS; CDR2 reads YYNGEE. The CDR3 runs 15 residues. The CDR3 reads CASSVAQASNYEQYF. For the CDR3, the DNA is TGTGCCAGCAGCGTAGCGCAGGCCAGCAACTACGAGCAGTACTTC.

CDR3 nucleotides: TGCAGTGCTAGAGATCTGGGTAGCGGGAGATCGGGCTCCTACAATGAGCAGTTCTTC. Protein: CSARDLGSGRSGSYNEQFF. The chain recombines TRBV20-1 with TRBJ2-1, with 9 bases matching TRBD2. CDR3 length equals 19 residues. CDR1 and CDR2 from the germline V gene are DFQATT and SNEGSKA (reference sequence). J gave up 0 bases and V 0 bases, and 12 bases lay outside the gene matches.

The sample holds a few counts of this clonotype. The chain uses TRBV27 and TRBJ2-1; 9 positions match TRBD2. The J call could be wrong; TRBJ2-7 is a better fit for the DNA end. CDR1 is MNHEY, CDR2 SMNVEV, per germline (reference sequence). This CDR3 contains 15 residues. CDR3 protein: CASSWGTSSYNEQYF. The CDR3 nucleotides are TGTGCCAGCAGTTGGGGGACTAGCTCCTACAATGAGCAGTACTTC.